This entry describes one T cell receptor (beta chain). This entry is derived from a study of blood T cell repertoires in COVID-19. Clones were read by immunoSEQ multiplex PCR, and TCRdb kept only the in-frame ones, dropping some. The repertoire holds about 260,000 clones, with about 89% as singletons. There are 15 residues in the CDR3. Germline-derived CDR1 and CDR2 are SGHNT and YYREEE (reference sequence). V lost 3 bases to trimming and J lost 5 bases; unmatched junction nucleotides: 5. The sequenced sample was peripheral blood. The V call is TRBV5-4, the J call TRBJ2-1, with 10 bases identical to TRBD2. The source of this sequence is a man aged 40-49 years with active or convalescent COVID-19. The CDR3 protein is CASSSAGGPDNEQFF. CDR3 DNA: TGTGCCAGCAGCTCAGCGGGGGGGCCTGACAATGAGCAGTTCTTC.